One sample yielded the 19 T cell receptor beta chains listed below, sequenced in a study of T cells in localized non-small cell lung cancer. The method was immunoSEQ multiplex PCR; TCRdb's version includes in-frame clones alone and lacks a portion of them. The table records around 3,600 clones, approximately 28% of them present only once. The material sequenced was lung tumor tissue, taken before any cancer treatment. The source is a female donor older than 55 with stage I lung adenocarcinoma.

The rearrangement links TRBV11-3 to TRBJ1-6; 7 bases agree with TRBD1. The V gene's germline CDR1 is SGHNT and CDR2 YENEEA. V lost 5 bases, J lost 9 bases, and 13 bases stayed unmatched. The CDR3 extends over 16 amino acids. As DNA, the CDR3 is TGTGCCAGCAGCCCTAGAGGGGGCTCCCCTCGTTCACCCCTCCACTTT. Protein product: CASSPRGGSPRSPLHF.

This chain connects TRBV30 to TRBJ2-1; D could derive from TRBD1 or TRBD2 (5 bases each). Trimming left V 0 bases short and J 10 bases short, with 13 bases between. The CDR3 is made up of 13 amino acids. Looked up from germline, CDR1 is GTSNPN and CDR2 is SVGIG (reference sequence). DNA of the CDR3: TGTGCCTGGAGTGTCCCCGGGGCTGGCGAGCAGTTCTTC. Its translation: CAWSVPGAGEQFF.

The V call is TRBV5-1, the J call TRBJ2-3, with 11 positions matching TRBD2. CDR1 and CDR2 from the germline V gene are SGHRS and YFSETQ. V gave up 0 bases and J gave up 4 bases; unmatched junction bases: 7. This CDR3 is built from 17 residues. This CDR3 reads CASSLGGSGGASDTQYF. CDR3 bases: TGCGCCAGCAGCTTGGGCGGTAGCGGGGGGGCCTCAGATACGCAGTATTTT.

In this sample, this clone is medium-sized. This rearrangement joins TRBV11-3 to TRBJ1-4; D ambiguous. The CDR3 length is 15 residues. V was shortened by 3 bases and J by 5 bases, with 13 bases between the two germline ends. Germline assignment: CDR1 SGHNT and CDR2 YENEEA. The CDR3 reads CASSFPNPTNEKLFF. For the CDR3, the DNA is TGTGCCAGCAGCTTTCCGAACCCCACGAATGAAAAACTGTTTTTT.

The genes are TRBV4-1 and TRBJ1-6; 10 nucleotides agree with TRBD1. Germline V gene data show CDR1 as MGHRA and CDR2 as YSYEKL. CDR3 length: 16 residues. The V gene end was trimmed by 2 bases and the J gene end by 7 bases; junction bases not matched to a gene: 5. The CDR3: CASSQRQGAENSPLHF. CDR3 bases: TGCGCCAGCAGCCAAAGACAGGGGGCAGAAAATTCACCCCTCCACTTT.

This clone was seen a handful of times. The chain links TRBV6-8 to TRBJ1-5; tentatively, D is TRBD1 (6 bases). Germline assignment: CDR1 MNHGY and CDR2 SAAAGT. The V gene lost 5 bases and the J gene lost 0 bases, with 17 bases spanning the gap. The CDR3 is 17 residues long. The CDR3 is CASSPIMDSLSNQPQHF. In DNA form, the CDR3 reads TGTGCCAGCAGTCCCATAATGGACAGCCTTAGCAATCAGCCCCAGCATTTT.

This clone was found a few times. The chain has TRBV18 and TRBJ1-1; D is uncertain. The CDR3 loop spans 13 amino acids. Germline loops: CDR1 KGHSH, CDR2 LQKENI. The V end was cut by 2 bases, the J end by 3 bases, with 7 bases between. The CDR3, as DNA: TGTGCCAGCTCACCAAGCTTGGACACTGAAGCTTTCTTT. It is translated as CASSPSLDTEAFF.

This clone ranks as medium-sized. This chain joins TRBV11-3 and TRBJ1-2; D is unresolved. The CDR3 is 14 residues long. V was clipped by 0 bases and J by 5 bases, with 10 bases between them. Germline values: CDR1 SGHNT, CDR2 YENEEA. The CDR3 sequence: CASSLDAGPYGYTF. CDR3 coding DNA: TGTGCCAGCAGCTTAGATGCCGGGCCTTATGGCTACACCTTC. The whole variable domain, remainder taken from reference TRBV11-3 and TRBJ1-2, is EAGVVQSPRYKIIEKKQPVAFWCNPISGHNTLYWYLQNLGQGPELLIRYENEEAVDDSQLPKDRFSAERLKGVDSTLKIQPAELGDSAVYLCASSLDAGPYGYTFGSGTRLTVV.

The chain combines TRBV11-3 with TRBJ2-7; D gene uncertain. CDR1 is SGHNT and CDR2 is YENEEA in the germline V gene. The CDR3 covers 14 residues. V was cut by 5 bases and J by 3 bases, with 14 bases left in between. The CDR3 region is CASSLVGALYEQYF. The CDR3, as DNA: TGTGCCAGCAGCCTCGTGGGCGCCCTCTACGAGCAGTACTTC.

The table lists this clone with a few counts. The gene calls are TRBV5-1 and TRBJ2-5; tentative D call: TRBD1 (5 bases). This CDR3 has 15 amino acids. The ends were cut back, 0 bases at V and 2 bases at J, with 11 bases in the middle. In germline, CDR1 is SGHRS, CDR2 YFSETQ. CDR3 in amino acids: CASSLVQDSQETQYF. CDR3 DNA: TGCGCCAGCAGCTTGGTTCAAGACAGTCAAGAGACCCAGTACTTC. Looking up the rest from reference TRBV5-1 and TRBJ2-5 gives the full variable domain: KAGVTQTPRYLIKTRGQQVTLSCSPISGHRSVSWYQQTPGQGLQFLFEYFSETQRNKGNFPGRFSGRQFSNSRSEMNVSTLELGDSALYLCASSLVQDSQETQYFGPGTRLLVL.

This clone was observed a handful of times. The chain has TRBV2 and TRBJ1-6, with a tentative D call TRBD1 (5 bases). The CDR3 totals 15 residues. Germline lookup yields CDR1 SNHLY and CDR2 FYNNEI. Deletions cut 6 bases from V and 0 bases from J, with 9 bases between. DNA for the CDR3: TGTGCCAGCAGCCGGGGGAGCTCCTATAATTCACCCCTCCACTTT. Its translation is CASSRGSSYNSPLHF.

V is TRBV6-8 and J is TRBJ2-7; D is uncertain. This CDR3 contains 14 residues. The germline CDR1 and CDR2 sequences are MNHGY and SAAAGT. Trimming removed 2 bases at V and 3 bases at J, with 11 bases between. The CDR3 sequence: CASSYPGRLYEQYF. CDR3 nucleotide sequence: TGTGCCAGCAGTTACCCCGGGCGGCTCTACGAGCAGTACTTC.

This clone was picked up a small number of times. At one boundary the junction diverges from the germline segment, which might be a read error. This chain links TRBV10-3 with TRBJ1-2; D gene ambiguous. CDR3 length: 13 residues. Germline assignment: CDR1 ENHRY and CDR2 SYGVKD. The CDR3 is CAISVSEVATRIF. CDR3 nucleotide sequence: TGTGCCATCAGTGTCTCAGAAGTTGCGACCCGCATCTTC.

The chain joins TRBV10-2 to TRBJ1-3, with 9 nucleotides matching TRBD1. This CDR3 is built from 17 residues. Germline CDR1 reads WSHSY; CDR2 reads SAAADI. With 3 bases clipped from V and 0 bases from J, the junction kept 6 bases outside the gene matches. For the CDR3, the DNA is TGCGCCAGCAGTGAAGAAGGGACAGGGAGCTCTGGAAACACCATATATTTT. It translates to CASSEEGTGSSGNTIYF.

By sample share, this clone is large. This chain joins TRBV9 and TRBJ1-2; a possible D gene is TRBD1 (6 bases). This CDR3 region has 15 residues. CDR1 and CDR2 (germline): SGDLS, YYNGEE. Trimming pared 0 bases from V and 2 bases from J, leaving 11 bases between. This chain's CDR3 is CASSVEGDINYGYTF. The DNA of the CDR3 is TGTGCCAGCAGCGTAGAAGGGGACATCAACTATGGCTACACCTTC.

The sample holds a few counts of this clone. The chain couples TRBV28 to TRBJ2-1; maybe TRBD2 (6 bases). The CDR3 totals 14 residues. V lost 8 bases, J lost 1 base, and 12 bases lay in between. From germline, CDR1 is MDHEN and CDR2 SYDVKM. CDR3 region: CASGSGHSYNEQFF. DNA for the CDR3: TGTGCCAGCGGTAGCGGCCATTCCTACAATGAGCAGTTCTTC.

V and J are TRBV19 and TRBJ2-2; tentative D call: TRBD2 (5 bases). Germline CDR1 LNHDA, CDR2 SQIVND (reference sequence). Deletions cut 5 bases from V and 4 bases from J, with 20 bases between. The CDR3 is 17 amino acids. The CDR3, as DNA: TGTGCCAGTAGTGTAAAGAGGGCCGCCTTACCCACCGGGGAGCTGTTTTTT. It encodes CASSVKRAALPTGELFF.

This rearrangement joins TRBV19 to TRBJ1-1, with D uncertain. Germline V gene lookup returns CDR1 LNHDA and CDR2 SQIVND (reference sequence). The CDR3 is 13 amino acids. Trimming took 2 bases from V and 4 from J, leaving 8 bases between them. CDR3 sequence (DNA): TGTGCCAGTAGTATAAAGAGGGTCACTGAAGCTTTCTTT. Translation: CASSIKRVTEAFF. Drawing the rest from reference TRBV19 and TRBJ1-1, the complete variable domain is DGGITQSPKYLFRKEGQNVTLSCEQNLNHDAMYWYRQDPGQGLRLIYYSQIVNDFQKGDIAEGYSVSREKKESFPLTVTSAQKNPTAFYLCASSIKRVTEAFFGQGTRLTVV.

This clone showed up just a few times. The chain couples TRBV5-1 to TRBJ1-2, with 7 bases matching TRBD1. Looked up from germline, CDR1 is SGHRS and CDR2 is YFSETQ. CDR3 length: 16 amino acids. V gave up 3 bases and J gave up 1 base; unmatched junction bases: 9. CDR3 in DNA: TGCGCCAGCAGCTCCAACCCCGGGACAGTTAACTATGGCTACACCTTC. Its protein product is CASSSNPGTVNYGYTF.